The 23 T cell receptor beta chains reported below all come from one sample, sequenced in a study of blood T cell repertoires in COVID-19. Clones were read by immunoSEQ multiplex PCR, and TCRdb kept only the in-frame ones, dropping some. The table lists about 210,000 clones, approximately 75% of them singletons, with about 10% in the top ten. The sequenced material came from PBMCs or T cells enriched from blood (not recorded which). The receptors here all came from a middle-aged man who had recovered from COVID-19.

The rearrangement joins TRBV2 to TRBJ1-2, with 10 bases matching TRBD1. CDR1 SNHLY and CDR2 FYNNEI come from the germline V gene. The CDR3 consists of 15 residues. With V trimmed by 2 bases and J by 7 bases, 7 bases remained unmatched. CDR3 residues: CASSELSGQGSGYTF. The CDR3 nucleotides are TGTGCCAGCAGTGAATTGTCGGGACAGGGGTCTGGCTACACCTTC.

The V and J genes are TRBV6-6 and TRBJ1-1; 8 bases are shared with TRBD1. The germline gives CDR1 MNHNY, CDR2 SVGAGI (reference sequence). This CDR3 is 14 amino acids long. The V segment lost 10 bases and the J segment 0 bases; nucleotides outside the gene matches: 7. CDR3 sequence: CATRDRSLNTEAFF. The CDR3 coding sequence is TGTGCCACCCGGGACAGGTCCCTGAACACTGAAGCTTTCTTT.

The chain combines TRBV7-9 with TRBJ1-2; TRBD1 matches 12 bases. V trimming: 4 bases; J trimming: 8 bases; junction bases outside the gene matches: 8. The germline V gene has CDR1 SEHNR and CDR2 FQNEAQ (reference sequence). The CDR3 covers 15 residues. This CDR3 is CASSSPGQGAKGYTF. The CDR3 nucleotides read TGTGCCAGCAGCTCTCCGGGACAGGGGGCTAAGGGCTACACCTTC.

The J gene is TRBJ2-2, the V gene TRBV7-3; D remains unclear. The CDR3 is 11 residues long. Germline CDR1 is SGHTA and CDR2 is FQGTGA. The V and J ends lost 3 bases and 8 bases respectively, with 4 bases between them. CDR3 in amino acids: CASSLSGELFF. Written as DNA, the CDR3 is TGTGCCAGCAGCTTGAGTGGGGAGCTGTTTTTT.

This rearrangement joins TRBV2 to TRBJ2-7; D is uncertain. The ends were cut back, 2 bases at V and 2 bases at J, with 7 bases in the middle. The germline V gene encodes CDR1 SNHLY and CDR2 FYNNEI. The CDR3 has 13 amino acids. The CDR3 is CASSERGAYEQYF. Written as DNA, the CDR3 is TGTGCCAGCAGTGAACGAGGAGCCTACGAGCAGTACTTC.

The CDR3 nucleotides are TGTGCCAGCGGGAAAAGGGAGGACAACTATGGCTACACCTTC. Protein: CASGKREDNYGYTF. The chain links TRBV6-6 to TRBJ1-2; D unclear. Germline-derived CDR1 and CDR2 are MNHNY and SVGAGI (reference sequence). The CDR3 is 14 amino acids. The V end was cut by 8 bases, the J end by 2 bases, with 15 bases between.

The chain recombines TRBV12-3 or TRBV12-4 with TRBJ2-1, with D perhaps matching TRBD2 (6 bases). The CDR3 length is 11 residues. V dropped 11 bases and J dropped 8 bases, with 13 bases sitting between them. CDR3 nucleotide sequence: TGTGCCGGCGGAGGGTTCGATGAGCAGTTCTTC. Translating it yields CAGGGFDEQFF.

The rearrangement links TRBV12-3 or TRBV12-4 to TRBJ2-5; D possibly corresponds to TRBD1 (6 bases). Trimming stripped 6 bases from V and 4 bases from J, with 12 bases between. This CDR3 is built from 13 residues. The CDR3 sequence: CASSALQGETQYF. The CDR3 DNA reads TGTGCCAGCAGCGCCCTACAGGGAGAGACCCAGTACTTC.

The chain combines TRBV7-3 with TRBJ2-2, with 9 positions matching TRBD2. J was trimmed by 5 bases and V by 5 bases; bases with no gene match: 6. The CDR3 consists of 15 residues. Germline CDR1 is SGHTA and CDR2 is FQGTGA. CDR3 coding DNA: TGTGCCAGCAGCCCTGTAGCGGGGGCAACCGGGGAGCTGTTTTTT. It encodes CASSPVAGATGELFF.

This clone appeared a single time. The rearrangement links TRBV7-2 to TRBJ2-5, with D tentatively TRBD2 (5 bases). Per the germline V gene, CDR1 is SGHTA and CDR2 is FQGNSA. CDR3 length equals 14 residues. The ends were cut back, 5 bases at V and 2 bases at J, with 12 bases in the middle. CDR3 in DNA: TGTGCCAGCAGCCTTCAAGCGGTACAAGAGACCCAGTACTTC. Its translation is CASSLQAVQETQYF.

This clone has more than one count but fewer than ten. The V and J genes are TRBV5-1 and TRBJ2-1; 12 bases line up with TRBD2. CDR1 and CDR2 (germline): SGHRS, YFSETQ. Germline trimming cut 1 base from V and 6 bases from J; bases unmatched to any gene: 2. The CDR3 runs to 15 residues. In DNA form, the CDR3 reads TGCGCCAGCAGCTTGCAGACTAGCGGGAGCAATGAGCAGTTCTTC. The encoded protein is CASSLQTSGSNEQFF.

This clone was seen once. The V gene is TRBV23-1, the J gene TRBJ2-1, with 11 positions matching TRBD2. TRBV23-1 carries the ORF label, with uncertain function. Trimming removed 2 bases from V and 3 bases from J; junction bases left unmatched: 6. There are 17 residues in the CDR3. In DNA, the CDR3 is TGCGCCAGCAGTCAACGGGGACTAGCGGAAAACTACAATGAGCAGTTCTTC. It encodes CASSQRGLAENYNEQFF.

The chain carries TRBV11-2 and TRBJ2-3; TRBD2 aligns across 7 bases. The CDR3 totals 15 residues. CDR1 is SGHAT, CDR2 FQNNGV, per germline. V was pared by 2 bases and J by 6 bases, with 8 bases of the junction left unmatched. The CDR3 reads CASSLTADGRDTQYF. The CDR3 DNA reads as TGTGCCAGCAGCTTAACGGCGGACGGGAGGGATACGCAGTATTTT.

This CDR3 is CASSYGTSGNEQFF. In DNA, the CDR3 is TGTGCCAGCAGTTACGGGACTAGCGGGAATGAGCAGTTCTTC. This chain joins TRBV6-2 or TRBV6-3 and TRBJ2-1, with 12 positions matching TRBD2. Germline CDR1 MNHEY, CDR2 SVGEGT. The CDR3 totals 14 residues. The trim removed 2 bases at V and 7 bases at J, leaving 0 bases unmatched.

This clone was detected only once. This sequence joins TRBV10-3 and TRBJ2-5; TRBD2 is a possible D gene (5 bases). Germline CDR1 and CDR2: ENHRY and SYGVKD. The V end was cut by 3 bases, the J end by 3 bases, with 14 bases between. This CDR3 contains 15 residues. DNA of the CDR3: TGTGCCATCAGTGAAGCCCTCGAGGGTGAAGAGACCCAGTACTTC. Translated, it gives CAISEALEGEETQYF.

The chain couples TRBV20-1 to TRBJ1-5; TRBD1 is a possible D gene (6 bases). The CDR3 covers 15 residues. Germline lookup yields CDR1 DFQATT and CDR2 SNEGSKA (reference sequence). V lost 3 bases, J lost 1 base, and 13 bases lay in between. The DNA of the CDR3 is TGCAGTGCTAGTCGGGGGGCGAGGAGCAATCAGCCCCAGCATTTT. It is translated as CSASRGARSNQPQHF.

This chain connects TRBV5-1 to TRBJ1-2; D is possibly TRBD1 (5 bases). The CDR3 contains 13 residues. The ends were cut back, 3 bases at V and 4 bases at J, with 10 bases in the middle. Germline CDR1 is SGHRS and CDR2 is YFSETQ. The CDR3 loop reads CASSYDRSYGYTF. CDR3 coding DNA: TGCGCCAGCAGCTACGACAGAAGCTATGGCTACACCTTC. Variable domain in full (rest from reference TRBV5-1 and TRBJ1-2): KAGVTQTPRYLIKTRGQQVTLSCSPISGHRSVSWYQQTPGQGLQFLFEYFSETQRNKGNFPGRFSGRQFSNSRSEMNVSTLELGDSALYLCASSYDRSYGYTFGSGTRLTVV.

The rearrangement joins TRBV3-1 (or the pseudogene TRBV3-2) to TRBJ1-5, with 9 bases matching TRBD1. Germline assignment: CDR1 LGHDT and CDR2 YNNKEL (reference sequence). The V and J ends lost 4 bases and 7 bases, in that order; junction bases with no gene match: 17. The CDR3 extends over 18 amino acids. CDR3 region: CASSRNSGTGRREQPQHF. The CDR3 nucleotides read TGTGCCAGCAGCCGGAATTCCGGGACAGGGAGGCGAGAACAGCCCCAGCATTTT.

This sequence joins TRBV12-3 or TRBV12-4 and TRBJ2-7; D not resolved. V was cut by 0 bases and J by 10 bases, with 13 bases left in between. There are 13 residues in the CDR3. CDR3 bases: TGTGCCAGCAGTTTAGCCAATAGGTTGGGCCAGTACTTC. Amino acids: CASSLANRLGQYF.

The gene calls are TRBV10-3 and TRBJ2-1; 7 bases align to TRBD1. This CDR3 has 17 amino acids. The germline V gene has CDR1 ENHRY and CDR2 SYGVKD. Losses at the gene ends were 7 bases for V and 1 base for J; bases not matched to a gene: 13. Here the CDR3 DNA reads TGTGCCATCACCGACAGGGAAGGGTTTCAATCCTACAATGAGCAGTTCTTC. Translation: CAITDREGFQSYNEQFF.

The V and J genes are TRBV4-1 and TRBJ2-5; possible D gene TRBD1, 6 bases. CDR3 length: 16 residues. The germline V and J ends were trimmed by 2 bases and 1 base, with 14 bases remaining between them. CDR1 is MGHRA and CDR2 is YSYEKL in the germline V gene. This CDR3 is CASSQPLQGSQETQYF. CDR3 DNA: TGCGCCAGCAGCCAACCCTTACAGGGATCCCAAGAGACCCAGTACTTC.

This sequence joins TRBV7-9 and TRBJ1-1; D is unresolved. CDR1 is SEHNR and CDR2 is FQNEAQ in the germline V gene (reference sequence). V was clipped by 4 bases and J by 11 bases, with 11 bases between them. This CDR3 spans 11 amino acids. The CDR3 spells CASSSGLLAFF. Here the CDR3 DNA reads TGTGCCAGCAGCTCGGGTCTGTTGGCTTTCTTT.

The chain couples TRBV6-1 to TRBJ2-1; 8 bases agree with TRBD1. CDR1 and CDR2 (germline): MNHNS, SASEGT. The CDR3 covers 18 residues. The trim removed 4 bases at V and 6 bases at J, leaving 17 bases unmatched. Written as DNA, the CDR3 is TGTGCCAGCAGTGTCGAGGGACAGGCCTTCAAGAGGGGCAATGAGCAGTTCTTC. Its translation: CASSVEGQAFKRGNEQFF.